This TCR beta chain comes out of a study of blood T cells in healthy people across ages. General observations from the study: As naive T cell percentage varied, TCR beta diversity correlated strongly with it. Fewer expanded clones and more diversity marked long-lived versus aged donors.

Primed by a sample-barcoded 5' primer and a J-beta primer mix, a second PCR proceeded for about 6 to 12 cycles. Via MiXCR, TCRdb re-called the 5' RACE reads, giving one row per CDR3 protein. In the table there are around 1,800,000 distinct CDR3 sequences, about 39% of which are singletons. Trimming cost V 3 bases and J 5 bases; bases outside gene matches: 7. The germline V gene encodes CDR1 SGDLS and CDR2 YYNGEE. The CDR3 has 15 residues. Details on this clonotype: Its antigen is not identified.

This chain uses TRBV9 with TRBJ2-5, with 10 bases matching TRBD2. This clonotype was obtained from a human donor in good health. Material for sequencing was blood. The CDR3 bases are TGTGCCAGCAGCGGAAGGACTAGCGGTGGGGAGACCCAGTACTTC. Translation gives CASSGRTSGGETQYF.